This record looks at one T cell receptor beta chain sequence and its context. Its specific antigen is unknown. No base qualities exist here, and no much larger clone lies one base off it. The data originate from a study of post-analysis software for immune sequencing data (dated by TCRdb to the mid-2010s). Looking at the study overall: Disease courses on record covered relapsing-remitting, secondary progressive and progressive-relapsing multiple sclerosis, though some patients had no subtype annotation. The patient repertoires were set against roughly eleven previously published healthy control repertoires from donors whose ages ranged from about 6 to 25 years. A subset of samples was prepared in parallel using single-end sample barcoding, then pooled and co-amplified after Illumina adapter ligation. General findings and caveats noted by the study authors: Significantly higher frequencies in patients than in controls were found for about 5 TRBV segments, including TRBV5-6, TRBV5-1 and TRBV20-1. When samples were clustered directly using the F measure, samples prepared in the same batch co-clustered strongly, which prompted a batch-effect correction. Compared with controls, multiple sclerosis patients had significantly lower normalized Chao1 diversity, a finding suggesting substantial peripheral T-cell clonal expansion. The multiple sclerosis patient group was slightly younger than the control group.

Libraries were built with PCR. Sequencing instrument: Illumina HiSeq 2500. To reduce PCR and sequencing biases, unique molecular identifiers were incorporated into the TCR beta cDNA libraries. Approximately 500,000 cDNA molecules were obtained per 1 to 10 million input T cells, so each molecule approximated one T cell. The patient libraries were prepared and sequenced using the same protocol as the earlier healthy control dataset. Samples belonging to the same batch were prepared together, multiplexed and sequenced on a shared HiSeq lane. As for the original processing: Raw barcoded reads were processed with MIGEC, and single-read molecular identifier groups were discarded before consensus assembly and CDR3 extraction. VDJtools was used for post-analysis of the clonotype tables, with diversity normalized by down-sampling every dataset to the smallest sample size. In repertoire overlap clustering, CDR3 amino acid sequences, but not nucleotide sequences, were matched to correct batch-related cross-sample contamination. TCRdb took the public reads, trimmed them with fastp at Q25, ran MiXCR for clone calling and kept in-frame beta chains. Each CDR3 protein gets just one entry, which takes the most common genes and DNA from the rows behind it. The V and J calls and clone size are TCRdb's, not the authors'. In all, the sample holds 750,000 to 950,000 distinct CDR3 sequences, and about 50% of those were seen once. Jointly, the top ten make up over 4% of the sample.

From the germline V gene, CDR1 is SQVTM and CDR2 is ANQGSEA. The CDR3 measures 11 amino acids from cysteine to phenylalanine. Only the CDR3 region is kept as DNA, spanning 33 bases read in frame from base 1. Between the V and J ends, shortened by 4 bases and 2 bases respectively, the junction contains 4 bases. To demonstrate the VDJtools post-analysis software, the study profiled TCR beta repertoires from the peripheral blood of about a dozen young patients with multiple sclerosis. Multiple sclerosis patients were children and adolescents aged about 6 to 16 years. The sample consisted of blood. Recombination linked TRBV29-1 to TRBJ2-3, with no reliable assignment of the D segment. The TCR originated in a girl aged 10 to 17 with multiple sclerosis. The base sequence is TGCAGCGTTGTCCACACAGATACGCAGTATTTT. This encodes CSVVHTDTQYF.